Presented here are 13 T cell receptor beta chains from one specimen sequenced in a study of T cells in Graves' hyperthyroidism and ophthalmopathy. Authors of the study amplified TCR beta CDR3 regions from RNA transcripts. HTBI primers were used for first-round RT-PCR of the TCR CDR3. TCRdb re-analysed the multiplex PCR reads in MiXCR, keeping a single row per CDR3 protein. Of about half a million distinct CDR3 sequences in the sample, around a quarter are singletons; the top ten hold about 11%. The specimen was blood. The receptors here all came from a woman in her twenties or thirties with Graves' ophthalmopathy.

A few counts support this clonotype. This chain uses TRBV5-1 with TRBJ2-2, with no clear D. The ends were cut back, 1 base at V and 1 base at J, with 14 bases in the middle. Germline CDR1 SGHRS, CDR2 YFSETQ. The CDR3 spans 17 residues. The DNA for the CDR3 is TGCGCCAGCAGCTTGTGGACGGCCAGACTGAACACCGGGGAGCTGTTTTTT. Translated: CASSLWTARLNTGELFF.

The sample holds many counts of this clonotype. The chain couples TRBV20-1 to TRBJ1-2; no clear D. CDR1 DFQATT and CDR2 SNEGSKA come from the germline V gene (reference sequence). V was pared by 3 bases and J by 3 bases, with 2 bases between. The CDR3 spans 10 residues. The CDR3 region is CSASDYGYTF. The CDR3 DNA follows: TGCAGTGCTAGCGACTATGGCTACACCTTC.

This clonotype was counted at least ten times. The genes are TRBV28 and TRBJ2-5, with 8 bases lining up with TRBD1. This CDR3 spans 13 amino acids. With 3 bases clipped from V and 6 bases from J, the junction kept 3 bases outside the gene matches. Germline V lookup: CDR1 MDHEN, CDR2 SYDVKM. The CDR3 nucleotides read TGTGCCAGCAGTTTCAGGGGGCAAAAGACCCAGTACTTC. Residues: CASSFRGQKTQYF.

This clonotype was recorded many times. The chain combines TRBV6-1 with TRBJ1-1; tentatively, D is TRBD1 (6 bases). The CDR3 has 16 residues. The germline CDR1 and CDR2 sequences are MNHNS and SASEGT. V dropped 7 bases and J dropped 4 bases, with 22 bases sitting between them. CDR3 loop: CASTGGLRTGFTEAFF. CDR3 DNA sequence: TGTGCCAGCACGGGGGGCCTCCGCACAGGCTTCACTGAAGCTTTCTTT.

This clonotype was seen ten or more times. The V call is TRBV3-1, the J call TRBJ2-7, with D unclear. Trimming stripped 6 bases from V and 3 bases from J, with 12 bases between. CDR3 length: 13 amino acids. Germline V gene data show CDR1 as LGHDT and CDR2 as YNNKEL (reference sequence). CDR3 in DNA: TGTGCCAGCAGACTCACAGCAAGCTACGAGCAGTACTTC. Translated, it gives CASRLTASYEQYF.

Of note for this clonotype: Being one base from a much bigger clone, this may be a read error. The rearrangement joins TRBV6-2 or TRBV6-3 to TRBJ1-5; 9 bases are shared with TRBD1. The V gene's germline CDR1 is MNHEY and CDR2 SVGEGT. The CDR3 covers 18 residues. CDR3: CPSSYSWDRALANQPQHF. In DNA form, the CDR3 reads TGTCCCAGCAGTTACTCGTGGGACAGGGCCCTGGCAAATCAGCCCCAGCATTTT.

The rearrangement links TRBV9 to TRBJ2-2; possibly TRBD1 or TRBD2 for D (5 bases each). CDR1 is SGDLS and CDR2 is YYNGEE in the germline V gene. Trimming removed 4 bases from V and 1 base from J, with 17 bases in between. CDR3 length: 17 residues. The DNA of the CDR3 is TGTGCCAGCAGCCCGCAGCCCGGGGCCCTGAACACCGGGGAGCTGTTTTTT. Translating gives CASSPQPGALNTGELFF. The full variable domain, completed using reference TRBV9 and TRBJ2-2, is DSGVTQTPKHLITATGQRVTLRCSPRSGDLSVYWYQQSLDQGLQFLIQYYNGEERAKGNILERFSAQQFPDLHSELNLSSLELGDSALYFCASSPQPGALNTGELFFGEGSRLTVL.

This clonotype occurred many times. This chain connects TRBV20-1 to TRBJ2-7, with TRBD1 as a possible D gene (5 bases). CDR3 size: 12 residues. The ends were cut back, 1 base at V and 2 bases at J, with 6 bases in the middle. The germline CDR1 and CDR2 sequences are DFQATT and SNEGSKA (reference sequence). The CDR3 coding sequence is TGCAGTGCTAGAGTACAGGCCTACGAGCAGTACTTC. Its translation: CSARVQAYEQYF.

This clonotype was observed once. CDR3 residues: CASEGLLRETQYF. CDR3 bases: TGTGCCAGCGAGGGGTTGTTGCGGGAGACCCAGTACTTC. This chain joins TRBV2 and TRBJ2-5; the D call may be TRBD1 or TRBD2 (5 bases each). The CDR3 loop spans 13 amino acids. Germline V CDR1 and CDR2: SNHLY, FYNNEI. The V and J ends lost 8 bases and 5 bases respectively, with 15 bases between them.

This clonotype was counted at least ten times. The chain couples TRBV6-5 to TRBJ1-3, with 12 bases aligning to TRBD1. The CDR3 consists of 15 residues. V gave up 8 bases and J gave up 2 bases; unmatched junction bases: 4. Per the germline V gene, CDR1 is MNHEY and CDR2 is SVGAGI. CDR3 sequence reads: CASGGQGAPGNTIYF. CDR3 in DNA: TGTGCCAGCGGGGGACAGGGGGCTCCTGGAAACACCATATATTTT.

This clonotype was picked up many times. The rearrangement links TRBV12-3 or TRBV12-4 to TRBJ2-7; 11 positions agree with TRBD2. The CDR3 runs 17 residues. The V gene end was trimmed by 5 bases and the J gene end by 2 bases; junction bases not matched to a gene: 11. The CDR3 region is CASSEGWGLADTYEQYF. CDR3 in DNA: TGTGCCAGCAGTGAGGGCTGGGGACTAGCGGATACCTACGAGCAGTACTTC.

This clonotype was recorded at least ten times. The chain employs TRBV10-3 and TRBJ2-5, with D maybe TRBD1 (5 bases). The CDR3 loop spans 16 amino acids. Germline assignment: CDR1 ENHRY and CDR2 SYGVKD. Trimming stripped 4 bases from V and 1 base from J, with 16 bases between. CDR3 nucleotides: TGTGCCATCAGTGGTACGGACACCCGGAGCCAAGAGACCCAGTACTTC. Encoded protein: CAISGTDTRSQETQYF.

At least ten counts were recorded for this clonotype. This chain uses TRBV20-1 with TRBJ2-7; D tentatively reads TRBD1 or TRBD2 (5 bases each). The CDR3 loop spans 13 amino acids. Germline CDR1 DFQATT, CDR2 SNEGSKA (reference sequence). V lost 0 bases to trimming and J lost 3 bases, with 9 bases between them. As DNA, the CDR3 is TGCAGTGCTAGAGATGGGACCTACTACGAGCAGTACTTC. This translates into CSARDGTYYEQYF.